Presented here are 7 T cell receptor beta chains from one specimen sequenced in a study of blood T cell repertoires in COVID-19. Generated by immunoSEQ multiplex PCR, the TCRdb table keeps only in-frame clones and is missing some. This table holds tens of thousands of clones, 70% to 90% found once. Sequencing input: peripheral blood. The source is a man in his sixties or seventies with acute or convalescent COVID-19.

The chain uses TRBV7-8 and TRBJ2-7; 11 positions match TRBD1. This CDR3 contains 16 residues. The V gene's germline CDR1 is SGHVS and CDR2 FQNEAQ. V dropped 2 bases and J dropped 0; count of bases not matched to a gene: 3. The CDR3 region is CASSLSGTGGSYEQYF. CDR3 DNA sequence: TGTGCCAGCAGCTTATCCGGGACAGGGGGCTCCTACGAGCAGTACTTC.

This clone was detected once. V usage is TRBV28 and J usage is TRBJ2-1; 7 bases fit TRBD1. Germline V gene sequence: CDR1 MDHEN, CDR2 SYDVKM. The CDR3 is 15 residues long. V shed 4 bases, J shed 4 bases, and the junction held 7 bases outside the gene matches. Here the CDR3 reads CASSSTRDRYNEQFF. CDR3 nucleotide sequence: TGTGCCAGCAGTTCGACCAGGGACAGATACAATGAGCAGTTCTTC.

The J gene is TRBJ1-6, the V gene TRBV7-3, with a possible D match to TRBD1 (6 bases). The CDR3 totals 13 residues. Trimming pared 6 bases from V and 6 bases from J, leaving 9 bases between. Germline V lookup: CDR1 SGHTA, CDR2 FQGTGA. CDR3 sequence reads: CASRQGSNSPLHF. The CDR3 DNA follows: TGTGCCAGCAGACAGGGCTCTAATTCACCCCTCCACTTT.

This sequence joins TRBV5-1 and TRBJ2-3; D gene uncertain. The germline V and J ends were trimmed by 4 bases and 2 bases, with 8 bases remaining between them. The germline V gene has CDR1 SGHRS and CDR2 YFSETQ. The CDR3 covers 13 residues. The CDR3 is CASSRGITDTQYF. CDR3 nucleotides: TGCGCCAGCAGCAGAGGAATCACAGATACGCAGTATTTT.

V gene TRBV6-5 combines with J gene TRBJ1-1, with TRBD1 as a possible D gene (6 bases). The V and J ends lost 6 bases and 0 bases respectively, with 14 bases between them. This CDR3 has 15 amino acids. The V gene's germline CDR1 is MNHEY and CDR2 SVGAGI. The CDR3 bases are TGTGCCAGCAGGGTAAGGGACAACATGAACACTGAAGCTTTCTTT. Translated, it gives CASRVRDNMNTEAFF.

V and J are TRBV7-3 and TRBJ2-1; D unresolved. V was cut by 3 bases and J by 1 base, with 10 bases left in between. The V gene's germline CDR1 is SGHTA and CDR2 FQGTGA. The CDR3 has 15 residues. The CDR3 is CASSLSHESYNEQFF. For the CDR3, the DNA is TGTGCCAGCAGCTTGAGTCACGAATCCTACAATGAGCAGTTCTTC. Looking up the rest from reference TRBV7-3 and TRBJ2-1 gives the full variable domain: GAGVSQTPSNKVTEKGKYVELRCDPISGHTALYWYRQSLGQGPEFLIYFQGTGAADDSGLPNDRFFAVRPEGSVSTLKIQRTERGDSAVYLCASSLSHESYNEQFFGPGTRLTVL.

The chain links TRBV20-1 to TRBJ1-6, with D unresolved. CDR1 DFQATT and CDR2 SNEGSKA come from the germline V gene (reference sequence). This CDR3 contains 11 residues. Trimming left V 4 bases short and J 13 bases short, with 11 bases between. The CDR3: CSATRGAPLHF. The CDR3 region has the DNA TGCAGTGCTACCCGGGGAGCCCCCCTCCACTTT.